The TCR beta chain under discussion was sequenced for a study of lymphopenia after photon versus proton radiotherapy (dated by TCRdb to between 2018 and 2021). For context, the study as a whole: In patients with gastrointestinal tumors who developed high-grade lymphopenia, the study compared the immunological effects of photon radiation therapy with those of proton radiation therapy. The cohort included approximately 22 patients with gastrointestinal tumors who developed lymphopenia after receiving either photon or proton therapy. The study aimed to characterize how the two radiation modalities differ in their impact on the immune system.

Library prep was done by the immunoSEQ multiplex PCR assay. Deep sequencing of rearranged TCR beta loci, alongside multiparametric flow cytometry, was used to profile T cell repertoires. This immuneACCESS table, as held by TCRdb, lists in-frame sequences with V and J called but not all clones. Of the missing ones, under half trace to an unresolved V gene in checked studies; the others have no known cause. Across this sample there are 60,000 to 75,000 clones, with 87% seen only once. The ten top clones hold more than 10% of the sample. Relative to germline, V is 8 bases shorter and J is 3 bases shorter, with 13 bases between their ends. From a lookup of the germline V gene, CDR1 and CDR2 are SGHTA and FQGNSA. The CDR3 contains 13 residues, cysteine and phenylalanine counted. Only the CDR3 region is kept as DNA, spanning 39 bases read in frame from base 1. This clone was observed a single time. This receptor's antigen is unknown. Base qualities are not provided; no much larger clone lies one nucleotide away.

The investigation overall reported the following: During treatment, patients who received proton therapy stayed relatively stable, whereas patients who received photon therapy lost naive T cells and TCR diversity and gained effector/memory populations. After the lymphocyte count nadir, photon-treated repertoires showed oligoclonal expansion, especially of CD8+ Temra cells, which drove the drop in diversity. The authors looked at the survival association only in patients who died, and they framed better survival with proton therapy as a possibility rather than a demonstrated result. Across the cohort, a larger post-nadir drop in TCR diversity was inversely correlated with overall survival time among patients who died.

The sample was peripheral blood, taken from a patient treated with proton-based radiotherapy. The chain was built from TRBV7-2 and TRBJ1-1; no D gene is confidently identified. The TCR originated in a man at least 80 years old with esophageal cancer. The nucleotide sequence reads as follows: TGTGCCAGCGAGGGATTAGAGTACACTGAAGCTTTCTTT. It encodes CASEGLEYTEAFF.